One TCR beta chain is described in this entry. Antigen: not known. The sample is drawn from a study of blood T cells in healthy people across ages. Study-level points and caveats: Per million T cells, the diversity of TCR beta decreased roughly linearly as age advanced.

V dropped 7 bases and J dropped 7 bases, with 17 bases sitting between them. From germline, CDR1 is SQVTM and CDR2 ANQGSEA. The CDR3 is made up of 13 amino acids. No fewer than 5.5 micrograms of total RNA were isolated from every sample. Alongside a J-beta primer mix, a sample-barcoded 5' primer served in a second PCR lasting roughly 7 to 11 cycles. With 12 random nucleotides, a template-switch adaptor tagged each individual cDNA molecule. TCRdb called the 5' RACE reads again in MiXCR, with one record for every CDR3 protein. The sample shows about 670,000 distinct CDR3 sequences, 52% of them seen only once.

The genes are TRBV29-1 and TRBJ2-1, with D unclear. The sequence derives from a woman older than 75 in good health. The sequencing input was blood. CDR3 amino acids: CSGPLDGRNEQFF. CDR3 sequence (DNA): TGCAGCGGGCCCCTGGACGGGCGGAATGAGCAGTTCTTC.